Sequencing of this T cell receptor beta chain was carried out in a study of blood T cell repertoires in COVID-19 (dated by TCRdb to the early 2020s). Turning to the overall study: Samples covering the acute and convalescent phases of COVID-19 were provided by collaborators in the United States, Italy and Spain. Samples were obtained from the ongoing ImmuneRACE study (first 160 participants) and from 1,200 or so subjects provided by 6 global collaborators. Where available, HLA class I and class II types were obtained from metadata supplied by the sample provider rather than from assay-based typing. The prospective study material was composed of cDNA or gDNA derived from T cells, B-cell-depleted T cells, or PBMCs. The repertoires were released in a freely available public database meant as a resource for research on the immune response to SARS-CoV-2. Subjects who had been exposed to COVID-19, were actively infected with it, or had recovered from it provided the deeply sampled blood TCRbeta repertoires that made up the dataset. Nearly every sample came with metadata listing a de-identified subject ID, COVID-19 status, age in years and sex.

Broader findings and caveats from the paper: Clinical and demographic metadata were provided uncurated, with the amount varying by source and participant.

On this clone itself: Its antigen is currently not known. Base quality data are lacking; no much larger clone is found one base away.

From a lookup of the germline V gene (reference sequence), CDR1 and CDR2 are LNHDA and SQIVND. Trimming at the junction amounts to 3 bases on V and 2 bases on J, and the germline ends lie 13 bases apart. The CDR3, cysteine through phenylalanine, is 15 amino acids long. Solely the CDR3 DNA is kept, with 45 bases framed from the first base. TCRbeta CDR3 regions were amplified from genomic DNA using the immunoSEQ Assay, a bias-controlled multiplex PCR. The source study handled its data this way. Nucleated cell counts per sample were estimated from amplification of reference gene primers within the assay. To quantify the absolute abundance of each unique TCRbeta CDR3 rearrangement, sequence reads were collapsed and filtered. For each sample, productive Simpson clonality was calculated by taking the square root of Simpson's diversity index across productive rearrangements. The table comes from immuneACCESS by way of TCRdb, which keeps in-frame sequences with V and J called. Part of the clones is missing from these tables; in studies checked, under half for an unresolved V gene and the rest for unknown reasons. That table furnishes V, J and clone size, whereas the DNA furnished D and trimming. The sample has fewer than 200,000 clones on record, about 86% of them singletons. The ten biggest clones cover approximately 7.3% of the sample.

Participants in the prospective study were aged roughly 18 to 89 years, lived in some 24 United States geographic areas, and enrolled through a virtual design. In the prospective study, participants were assigned to cohorts based on the clinical history participants reported in a screening survey and a study questionnaire. For ImmuneRACE Cohort 3, a participant was defined as recovered based on two consecutive negative NP/OP PCR tests, clearance by a healthcare professional, or resolution of symptoms. In the prospective study, mobile phlebotomists collected whole blood, serum and a nasopharyngeal or oropharyngeal swab from each participant. Prospective study participants could optionally give additional blood draws and questionnaires over an approximately two-month period. Prospective study blood samples were shipped either frozen or at room temperature before DNA extraction.

Input material: PBMCs or T cells enriched from blood (not recorded which). Recombination linked TRBV19 to TRBJ2-5, and possibly TRBD1, on 5 matching bases. The clonotype originates from a man aged 50 to 59 who had recovered from COVID-19. CDR3 region: CASSMGRVVQETQYF. At the DNA level, the sequence is TGTGCCAGTAGTATGGGCAGGGTGGTTCAAGAGACCCAGTACTTC.